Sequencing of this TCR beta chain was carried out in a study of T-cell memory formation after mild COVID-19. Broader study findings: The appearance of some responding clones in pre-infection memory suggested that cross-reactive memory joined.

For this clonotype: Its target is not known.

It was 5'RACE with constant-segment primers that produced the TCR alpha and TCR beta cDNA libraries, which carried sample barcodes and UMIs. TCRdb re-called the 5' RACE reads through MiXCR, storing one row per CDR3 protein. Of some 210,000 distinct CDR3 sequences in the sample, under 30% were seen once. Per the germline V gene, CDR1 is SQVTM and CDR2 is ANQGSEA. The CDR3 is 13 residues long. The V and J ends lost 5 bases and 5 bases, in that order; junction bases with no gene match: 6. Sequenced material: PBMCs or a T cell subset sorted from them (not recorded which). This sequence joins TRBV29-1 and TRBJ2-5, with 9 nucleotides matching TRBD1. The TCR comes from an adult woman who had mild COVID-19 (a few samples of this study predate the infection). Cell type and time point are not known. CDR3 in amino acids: CSVIQGAGETQYF. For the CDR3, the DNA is TGCAGCGTTATACAGGGGGCTGGGGAGACCCAGTACTTC.